This T cell receptor beta chain was found in a study of cytotoxic CD8 clonotypes in ibrutinib-treated CLL. The study's findings and limits: Rare overall, public clonotypes shrank or held steady under therapy. Clonality increased at ibrutinib response and stayed stable in sustained remission. At progression, however, it fell back toward baseline. There were differences in sampling times between sustained-remission and progressing patients.

Germline V lookup: CDR1 SGHVS, CDR2 FNYEAQ. V lost 6 bases and J lost 2, with 10 bases in between. CDR3 length: 14 residues. For TCR beta libraries, roughly 2.2 micrograms of genomic DNA were obtained from cryopreserved PBMCs. The protocol was immunoSEQ multiplex PCR, while the TCRdb copy is restricted to in-frame clones and leaves out a portion. The top ten hold roughly 22% of the sample, which has 40,000 to 55,000 clones, over 65% seen once. To note about this clone: Its antigen is unknown.

The chain couples TRBV7-6 to TRBJ2-2; D may be TRBD2 (5 bases). This clonotype was obtained from a human donor with chronic lymphocytic leukemia. Source: PBMCs, taken after 24 months of ibrutinib treatment. The CDR3 region has the DNA TGTGCCAGCAGGAAAAGCGGTAACACCGGGGAGCTGTTTTTT. Its protein is CASRKSGNTGELFF.